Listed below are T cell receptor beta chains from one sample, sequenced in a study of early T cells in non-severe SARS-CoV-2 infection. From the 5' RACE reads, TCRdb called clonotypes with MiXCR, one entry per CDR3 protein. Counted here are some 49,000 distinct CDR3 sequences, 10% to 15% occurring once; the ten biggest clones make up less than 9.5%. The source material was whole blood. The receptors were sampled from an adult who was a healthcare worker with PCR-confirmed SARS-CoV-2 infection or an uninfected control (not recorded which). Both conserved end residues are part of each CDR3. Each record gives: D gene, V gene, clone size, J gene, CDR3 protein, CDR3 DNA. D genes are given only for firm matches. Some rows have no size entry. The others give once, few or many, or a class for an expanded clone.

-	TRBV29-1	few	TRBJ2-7	CSHQTDSYEQYF	TGCAGTCACCAGACGGATTCCTACGAGCAGTACTTC
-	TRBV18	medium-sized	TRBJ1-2	CASSPGHGPNYGYTF	TGTGCCAGCTCACCAGGCCACGGACCTAACTATGGCTACACCTTC
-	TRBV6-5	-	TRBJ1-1	CASSFLQDAMRAFF	TGTGCCAGCAGTTTCCTACAGGATGCGATGCGAGCTTTCTTT
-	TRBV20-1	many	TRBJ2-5	CSALGPGETQYF	TGCAGTGCCCTGGGACCAGGAGAGACCCAGTACTTC
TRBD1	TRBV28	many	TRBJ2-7	CASSRTGGTYEQYF	TGTGCCAGCAGCCGGACAGGGGGTACCTACGAGCAGTACTTC
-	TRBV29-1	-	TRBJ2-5	CSDQETQYF	TGCAGCGACCAAGAGACCCAGTACTTC
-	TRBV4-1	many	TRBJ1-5	CASSQDFYQPQHF	TGCGCCAGCAGCCAAGATTTTTATCAGCCCCAGCATTTT
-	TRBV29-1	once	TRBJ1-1	CSVWGYTEAFF	TGCAGCGTCTGGGGGTACACTGAAGCTTTCTTT
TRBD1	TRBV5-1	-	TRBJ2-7	CASSRTGAEQYF	TGCGCCAGCAGCCGGACAGGGGCCGAGCAGTACTTC
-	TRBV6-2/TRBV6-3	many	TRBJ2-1	CASSYSGGRRDEQFF	TGTGCCAGCAGTTACTCGGGGGGTCGGCGGGATGAGCAGTTCTTC
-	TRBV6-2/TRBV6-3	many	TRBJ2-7	CASSYSRSRGRYEQYF	TGTGCCAGCAGTTACTCGAGATCCAGGGGAAGGTACGAGCAGTACTTC
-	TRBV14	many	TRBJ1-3	CASSQVPRSGNTIYF	TGTGCCAGCAGCCAAGTACCCAGATCTGGAAACACCATATATTTT
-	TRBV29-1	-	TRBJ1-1	CSADSTGITEAFF	TGCAGCGCGGACTCCACAGGGATCACTGAAGCTTTCTTT
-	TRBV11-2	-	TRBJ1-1	CASVGPNTEAFF	TGTGCCAGCGTGGGGCCGAACACTGAAGCTTTCTTT
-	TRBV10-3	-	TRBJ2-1	CAISEGSSSYNEQFF	TGTGCCATCAGTGAGGGTAGCAGCTCCTACAATGAGCAGTTCTTC
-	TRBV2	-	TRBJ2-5	CANKGRERETQYF	TGTGCCAACAAGGGAAGGGAGCGAGAGACCCAGTACTTC
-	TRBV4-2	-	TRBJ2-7	CASSQDPQVGLEQYF	TGTGCCAGCAGCCAAGATCCTCAGGTAGGGCTCGAGCAGTACTTC
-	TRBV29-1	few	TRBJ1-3	CSVGSGTPRNTIYF	TGCAGCGTCGGATCGGGGACCCCGAGGAACACCATATATTTT
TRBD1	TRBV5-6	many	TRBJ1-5	CASSSTGAAEGPQHF	TGTGCCAGCAGCTCCACAGGGGCCGCCGAAGGGCCCCAGCATTTT
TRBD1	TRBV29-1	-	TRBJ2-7	CSVAQGATGEQYF	TGCAGCGTCGCACAGGGGGCGACCGGCGAGCAGTACTTC
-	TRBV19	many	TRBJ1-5	CASTSRGAINQPQHF	TGTGCCAGTACCTCGCGGGGGGCCATCAATCAGCCCCAGCATTTT
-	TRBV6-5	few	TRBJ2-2	CASSKGPGTGELFF	TGTGCCAGCAGTAAGGGGCCGGGAACCGGGGAGCTGTTTTTT
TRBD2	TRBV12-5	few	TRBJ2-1	CASGTGLATYNEQFF	TGTGCTAGTGGTACGGGACTAGCGACGTACAATGAGCAGTTCTTC
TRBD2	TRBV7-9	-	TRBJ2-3	CASRGLAGDTDTQYF	TGTGCCAGCCGCGGACTAGCGGGAGATACAGATACGCAGTATTTT
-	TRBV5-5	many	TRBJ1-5	CASSLGGYQPQHF	TGTGCCAGCAGCTTGGGGGGATACCAGCCCCAGCATTTT
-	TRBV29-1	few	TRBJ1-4	CSASRDKLFF	TGCAGCGCCTCCCGGGACAAACTGTTTTTT
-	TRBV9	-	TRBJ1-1	CASSVGSLDTEAFF	TGTGCCAGCAGCGTAGGCAGTTTGGACACTGAAGCTTTCTTT
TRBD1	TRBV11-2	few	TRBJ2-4	CASGRGGSSVDIQYF	TGTGCCAGCGGCCGAGGGGGCAGTTCTGTAGACATTCAGTACTTC
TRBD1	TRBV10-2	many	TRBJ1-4	CASSRNRGNNEKLFF	TGCGCCAGCAGCCGCAACAGGGGGAATAATGAAAAACTGTTTTTT
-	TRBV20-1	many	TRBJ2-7	CSASGHPLSYEQYF	TGCAGTGCTAGTGGACACCCCTTGAGCTACGAGCAGTACTTC
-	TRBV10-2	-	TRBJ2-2	CASLSSRNTGELFF	TGCGCCAGCCTATCCTCCCGGAACACCGGGGAGCTGTTTTTT
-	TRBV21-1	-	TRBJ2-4	CASSLYRGGILAKNIQYF	TGTGCCAGCAGCCTCTACAGGGGAGGGATTTTAGCCAAAAACATTCAGTACTTC
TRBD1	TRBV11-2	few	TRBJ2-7	CASSTPMGQRAKEQYF	TGTGCCAGCAGCACTCCCATGGGACAGCGCGCAAAAGAGCAGTACTTC
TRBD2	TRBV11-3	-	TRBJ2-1	CASSQTRLAGVREQFF	TGTGCCAGCAGCCAGACTAGACTAGCGGGAGTCAGAGAGCAGTTCTTC
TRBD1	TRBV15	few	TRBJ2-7	CATSRDRDRVGEQYF	TGTGCCACCAGCAGAGATCGGGACAGGGTGGGCGAGCAGTACTTC
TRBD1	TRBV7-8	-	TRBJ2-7	CASSLGGGGPYEQYF	TGTGCCAGCAGCCTAGGGGGCGGAGGCCCCTACGAGCAGTACTTC
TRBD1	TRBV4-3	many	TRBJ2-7	CASSQEQGIDEQYF	TGCGCCAGCAGCCAAGAACAGGGGATAGACGAGCAGTACTTC
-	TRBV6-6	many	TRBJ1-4	CASIMRGAEKLFF	TGTGCCAGCATAATGCGGGGGGCTGAAAAACTGTTTTTT
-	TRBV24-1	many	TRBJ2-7	CATSEPGAGSYEQYF	TGTGCCACCAGTGAACCCGGCGCCGGATCCTACGAGCAGTACTTC
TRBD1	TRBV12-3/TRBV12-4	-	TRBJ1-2	CASSTSQGTGTAFYGYTF	TGTGCCAGCAGTACATCACAAGGAACCGGGACAGCGTTCTATGGCTACACCTTC
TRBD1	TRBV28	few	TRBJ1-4	CASRQTGGSEKLFF	TGTGCCAGCAGACAGACAGGGGGAAGTGAAAAACTGTTTTTT
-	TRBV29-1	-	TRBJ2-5	CSVAGGQETQYF	TGCAGCGTAGCCGGAGGCCAAGAGACCCAGTACTTC
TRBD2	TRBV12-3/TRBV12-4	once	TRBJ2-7	CASTIGTSGRREQYF	TGTGCCAGCACCATCGGGACTAGCGGGAGGAGGGAGCAGTACTTC
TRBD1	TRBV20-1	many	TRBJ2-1	CSAREWTGSSYNEQFF	TGCAGTGCTAGAGAGTGGACAGGGAGCTCCTACAATGAGCAGTTCTTC
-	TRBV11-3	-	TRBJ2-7	CASSLDPSQAYEQYF	TGTGCCAGCAGCTTAGATCCGTCACAGGCCTACGAGCAGTACTTC
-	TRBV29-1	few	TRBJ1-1	CSVDSGAEAFF	TGCAGCGTTGATTCCGGTGCTGAAGCTTTCTTT
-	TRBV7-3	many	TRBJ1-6	CASSEGGNSPLHF	TGTGCCAGCAGCGAAGGAGGCAACTCACCCCTCCACTTT
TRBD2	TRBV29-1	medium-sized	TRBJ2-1	CSVSGGTNNEQFF	TGCAGCGTCTCGGGAGGCACGAACAATGAGCAGTTCTTC